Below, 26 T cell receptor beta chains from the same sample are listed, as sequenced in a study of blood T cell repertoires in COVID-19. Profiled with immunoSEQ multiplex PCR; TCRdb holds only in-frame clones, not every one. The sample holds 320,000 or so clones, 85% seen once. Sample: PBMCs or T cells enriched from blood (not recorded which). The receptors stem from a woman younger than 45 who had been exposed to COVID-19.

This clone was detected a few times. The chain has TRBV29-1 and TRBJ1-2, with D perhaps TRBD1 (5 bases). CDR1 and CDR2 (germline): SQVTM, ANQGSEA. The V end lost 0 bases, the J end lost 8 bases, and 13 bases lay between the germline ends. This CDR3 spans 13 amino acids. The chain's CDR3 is CSVEDYGGKGYTF. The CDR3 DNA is TGCAGCGTTGAAGACTACGGGGGGAAAGGCTACACCTTC.

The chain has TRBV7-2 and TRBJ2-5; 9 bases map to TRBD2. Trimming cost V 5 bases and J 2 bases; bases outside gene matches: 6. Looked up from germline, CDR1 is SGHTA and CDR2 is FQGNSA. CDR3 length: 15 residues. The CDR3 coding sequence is TGTGCCAGCAGCGACATTAGCGGGGGTCAAGAGACCCAGTACTTC. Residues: CASSDISGGQETQYF.

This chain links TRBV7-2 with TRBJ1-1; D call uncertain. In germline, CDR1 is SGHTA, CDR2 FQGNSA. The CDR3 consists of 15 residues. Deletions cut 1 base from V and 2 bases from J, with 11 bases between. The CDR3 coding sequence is TGTGCCAGCAGCTTAGTTCTGGGCTCAAACACTGAAGCTTTCTTT. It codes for CASSLVLGSNTEAFF.

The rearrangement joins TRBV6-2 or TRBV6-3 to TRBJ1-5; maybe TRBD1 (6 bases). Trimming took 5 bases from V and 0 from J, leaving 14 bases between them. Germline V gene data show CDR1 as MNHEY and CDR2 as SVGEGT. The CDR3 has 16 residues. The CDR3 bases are TGTGCCAGCAGTACCCAAATACAGGGTAGCAATCAGCCCCAGCATTTT. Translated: CASSTQIQGSNQPQHF.

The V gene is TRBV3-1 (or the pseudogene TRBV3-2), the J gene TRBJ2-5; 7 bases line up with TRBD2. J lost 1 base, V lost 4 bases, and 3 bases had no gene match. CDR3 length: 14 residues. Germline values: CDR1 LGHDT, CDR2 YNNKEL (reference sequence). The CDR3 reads CASSPPSGQETQYF. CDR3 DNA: TGTGCCAGCAGCCCTCCTAGCGGCCAAGAGACCCAGTACTTC.

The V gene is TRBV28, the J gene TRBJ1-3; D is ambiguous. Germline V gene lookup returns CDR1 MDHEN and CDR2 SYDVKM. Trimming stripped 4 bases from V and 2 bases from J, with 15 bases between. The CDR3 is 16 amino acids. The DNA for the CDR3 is TGTGCCAGCAGTTCTCCCCTGGGAGTCCCTGGAAACACCATATATTTT. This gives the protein CASSSPLGVPGNTIYF.

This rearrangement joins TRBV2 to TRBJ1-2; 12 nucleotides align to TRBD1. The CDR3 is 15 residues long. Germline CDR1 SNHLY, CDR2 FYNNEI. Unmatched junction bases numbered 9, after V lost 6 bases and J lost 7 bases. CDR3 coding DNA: TGTGCCAGCAGCAAAAAGGGACAGGGGGCTTCTGGCTACACCTTC. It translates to CASSKKGQGASGYTF.

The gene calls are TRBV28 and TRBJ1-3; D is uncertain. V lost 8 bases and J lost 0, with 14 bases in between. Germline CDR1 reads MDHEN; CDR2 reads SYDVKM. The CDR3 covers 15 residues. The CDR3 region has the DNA TGTGCCAGCGGCTTTCTGATCAGCTCTGGAAACACCATATATTTT. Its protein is CASGFLISSGNTIYF.

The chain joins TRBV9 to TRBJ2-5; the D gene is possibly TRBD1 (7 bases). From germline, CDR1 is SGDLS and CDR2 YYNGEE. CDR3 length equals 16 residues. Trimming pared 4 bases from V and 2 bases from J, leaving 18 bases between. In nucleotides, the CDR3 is TGTGCCAGCAGCCCAGAACTTCAGGGGGGACAAGAGACCCAGTACTTC. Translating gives CASSPELQGGQETQYF.

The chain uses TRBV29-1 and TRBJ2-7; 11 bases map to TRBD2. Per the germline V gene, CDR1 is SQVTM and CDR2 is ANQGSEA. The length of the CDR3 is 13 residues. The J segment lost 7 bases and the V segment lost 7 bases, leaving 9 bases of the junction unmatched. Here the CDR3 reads CSGGTSGGLEQYF. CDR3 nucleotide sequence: TGCAGCGGTGGAACTAGCGGGGGCTTGGAGCAGTACTTC.

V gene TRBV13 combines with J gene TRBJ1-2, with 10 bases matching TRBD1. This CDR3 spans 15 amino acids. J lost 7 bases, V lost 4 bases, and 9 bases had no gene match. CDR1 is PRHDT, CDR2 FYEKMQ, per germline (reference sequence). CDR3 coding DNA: TGTGCCAGCAGCTGGAGGGGACAGGGGCTACCTGGCTACACCTTC. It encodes CASSWRGQGLPGYTF.

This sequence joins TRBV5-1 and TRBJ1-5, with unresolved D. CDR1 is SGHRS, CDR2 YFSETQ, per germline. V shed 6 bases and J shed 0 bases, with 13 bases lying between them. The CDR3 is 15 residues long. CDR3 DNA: TGCGCCAGCAATCTTCTCAGATTTAGCAATCAGCCCCAGCATTTT. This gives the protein CASNLLRFSNQPQHF.

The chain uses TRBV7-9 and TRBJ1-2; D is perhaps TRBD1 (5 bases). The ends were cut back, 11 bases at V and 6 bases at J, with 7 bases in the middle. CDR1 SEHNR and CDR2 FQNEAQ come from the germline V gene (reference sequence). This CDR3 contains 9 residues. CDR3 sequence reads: CAGGDGYTF. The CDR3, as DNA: TGTGCCGGGGGGGATGGCTACACCTTC.

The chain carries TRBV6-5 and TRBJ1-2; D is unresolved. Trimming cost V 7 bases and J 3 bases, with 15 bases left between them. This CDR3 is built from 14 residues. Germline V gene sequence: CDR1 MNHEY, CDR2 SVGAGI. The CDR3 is CASTIGDQYYGYTF. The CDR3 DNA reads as TGTGCCAGCACGATCGGGGATCAGTACTATGGCTACACCTTC.

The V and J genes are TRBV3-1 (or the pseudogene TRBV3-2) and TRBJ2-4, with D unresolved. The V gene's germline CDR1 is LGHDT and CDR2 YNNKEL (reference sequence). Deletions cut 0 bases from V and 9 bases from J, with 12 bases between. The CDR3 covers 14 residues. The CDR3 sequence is CASSQDSLGSIQYF. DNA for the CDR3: TGTGCCAGCAGCCAAGACTCCCTGGGCAGCATTCAGTACTTC.

The CDR3 DNA sequence: TGTGCCATCAGTCCTAAAGAATTAGCGGGGGGAGGAGAGACCCAGTACTTC. Encoded protein: CAISPKELAGGGETQYF. The chain carries TRBV10-3 and TRBJ2-5; 10 bases are a match to TRBD2. This CDR3 is built from 17 residues. Germline loops: CDR1 ENHRY, CDR2 SYGVKD. V lost 5 bases to trimming and J lost 4 bases; unmatched junction nucleotides: 13.

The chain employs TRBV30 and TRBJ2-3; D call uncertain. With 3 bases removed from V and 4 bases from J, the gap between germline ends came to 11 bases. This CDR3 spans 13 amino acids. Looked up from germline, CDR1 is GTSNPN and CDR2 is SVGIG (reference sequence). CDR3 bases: TGTGCCTGGAGCAGACCCCTAGCAGATACGCAGTATTTT. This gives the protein CAWSRPLADTQYF.

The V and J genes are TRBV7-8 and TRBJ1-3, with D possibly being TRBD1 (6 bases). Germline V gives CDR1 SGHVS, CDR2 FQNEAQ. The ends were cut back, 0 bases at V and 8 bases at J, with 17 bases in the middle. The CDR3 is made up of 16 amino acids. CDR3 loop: CASSLAAGASDYTIYF. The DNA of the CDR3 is TGTGCCAGCAGCTTAGCAGCAGGGGCATCGGACTACACCATATATTTT.

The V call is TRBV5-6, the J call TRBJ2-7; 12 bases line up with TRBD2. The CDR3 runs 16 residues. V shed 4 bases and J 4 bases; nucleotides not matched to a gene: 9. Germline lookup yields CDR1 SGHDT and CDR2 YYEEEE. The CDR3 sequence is CASSRGLAGRIYEQYF. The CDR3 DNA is TGTGCCAGCAGCCGAGGACTAGCGGGAAGAATATACGAGCAGTACTTC.

This CDR3 is CASSSKQGQGAAGELFF. DNA of the CDR3: TGTGCCAGCAGCTCGAAGCAAGGACAGGGGGCCGCCGGGGAGCTGTTTTTT. V gene TRBV7-6 combines with J gene TRBJ2-2; 11 nucleotides align to TRBD1. There are 17 residues in the CDR3. J gave up 6 bases and V 4 bases, and 10 bases lay outside the gene matches. CDR1 and CDR2 (germline): SGHVS, FNYEAQ.

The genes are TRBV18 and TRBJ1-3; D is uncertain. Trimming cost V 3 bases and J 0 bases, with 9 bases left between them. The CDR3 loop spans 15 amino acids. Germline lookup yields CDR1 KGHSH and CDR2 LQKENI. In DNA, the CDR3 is TGTGCCAGCTCACCCGACTCATTCTCTGGAAACACCATATATTTT. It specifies CASSPDSFSGNTIYF.

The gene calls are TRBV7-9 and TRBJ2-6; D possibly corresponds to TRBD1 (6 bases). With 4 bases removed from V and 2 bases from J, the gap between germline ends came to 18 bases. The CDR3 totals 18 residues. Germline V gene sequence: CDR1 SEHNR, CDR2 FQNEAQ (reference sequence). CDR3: CASSSIGQSTPGANVLTF. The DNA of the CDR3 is TGTGCCAGCAGCTCAATTGGACAGTCGACCCCTGGGGCCAACGTCCTGACTTTC.

The DNA of the CDR3 is TGTGCCAGCAGTCTCAGACTAGCGGGTGCTTCTCTAAATGAGCAGTTCTTC. Protein: CASSLRLAGASLNEQFF. This chain uses TRBV28 with TRBJ2-1; the match to TRBD2 covers 10 bases. This CDR3 region has 17 residues. CDR1 MDHEN and CDR2 SYDVKM come from the germline V gene. V gave up 5 bases and J gave up 7 bases; unmatched junction bases: 14.

DNA for the CDR3: TGTGCCTGGAGGGGGGACAGGGTTGCCGGGGAGCTGTTTTTT. It codes for CAWRGDRVAGELFF. The chain carries TRBV30 and TRBJ2-2, with 9 nucleotides matching TRBD1. Germline values: CDR1 GTSNPN, CDR2 SVGIG (reference sequence). This CDR3 contains 14 residues. The junction had 5 bases not matched to a gene; V was cut back by 3 bases and J by 6 bases. Filled out from reference TRBV30 and TRBJ2-2, the complete variable domain reads SQTIHQWPATLVQPVGSPLSLECTVEGTSNPNLYWYRQAAGRGLQLLFYSVGIGQISSEVPQNLSASRPQDRQFILSSKKLLLSDSGFYLCAWRGDRVAGELFFGEGSRLTVL.

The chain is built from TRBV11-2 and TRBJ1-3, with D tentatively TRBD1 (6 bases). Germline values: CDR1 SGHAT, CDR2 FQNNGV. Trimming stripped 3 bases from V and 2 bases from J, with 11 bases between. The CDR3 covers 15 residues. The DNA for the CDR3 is TGTGCCAGCAGCTTGGCGGGGGGCGCTGGAAACACCATATATTTT. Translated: CASSLAGGAGNTIYF.

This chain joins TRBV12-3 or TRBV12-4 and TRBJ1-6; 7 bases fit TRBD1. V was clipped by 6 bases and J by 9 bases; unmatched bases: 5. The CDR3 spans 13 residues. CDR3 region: CASRLNRGSPLHF. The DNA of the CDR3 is TGTGCCAGCAGACTGAACAGGGGTTCACCCCTCCACTTT.